One sample yielded the 14 T cell receptor beta chains listed below, sequenced in a study of OX40 agonist ivuxolimab in advanced cancers. TCRdb's table, derived via immunoSEQ multiplex PCR, lists solely in-frame clones and lacks some. The profile covers fewer than 35,000 clones, with about nine tenths appearing a single time and more than 0.8% taken by the ten largest. Here the sequenced sample was CD4+ or CD8+ T cells sorted from blood, taken in a trial of the OX40 agonist ivuxolimab. These receptor sequences come from an adult with an advanced solid tumor such as melanoma, head and neck, liver or kidney cancer.

The chain uses TRBV7-2 and TRBJ1-1; D gene uncertain. The germline V gene has CDR1 SGHTA and CDR2 FQGNSA. The V gene lost 6 bases and the J gene lost 1 base, with 12 bases spanning the gap. The CDR3 length is 14 residues. The chain's CDR3 is CASSLTEANTEAFF. CDR3 sequence (DNA): TGTGCCAGCAGTCTAACAGAGGCGAACACTGAAGCTTTCTTT. The variable domain in full, with the rest retrieved from reference TRBV7-2 and TRBJ1-1, is GAGVSQSPSNKVTEKGKDVELRCDPISGHTALYWYRQSLGQGLEFLIYFQGNSAPDKSGLPSDRFSAERTGGSVSTLTIQRTQQEDSAVYLCASSLTEANTEAFFGQGTRLTVV.

This sequence joins TRBV19 and TRBJ2-4, with a weak D call TRBD1 (7 bases). The ends were cut back, 5 bases at V and 7 bases at J, with 15 bases in the middle. The germline gives CDR1 LNHDA, CDR2 SQIVND (reference sequence). The CDR3 is 14 residues long. CDR3 nucleotides: TGTGCCAGTAGTTCCCCAGGGGGGAAGAACATTCAGTACTTC. Translating it yields CASSSPGGKNIQYF. The full variable domain, in which reference TRBV19 and TRBJ2-4 provide the parts outside the CDR3, is DGGITQSPKYLFRKEGQNVTLSCEQNLNHDAMYWYRQDPGQGLRLIYYSQIVNDFQKGDIAEGYSVSREKKESFPLTVTSAQKNPTAFYLCASSSPGGKNIQYFGAGTRLSVL.

This clone was seen once. The rearrangement links TRBV6-7 to TRBJ2-2; TRBD2 agrees at 8 bases. TRBV6-7 is classed as an ORF, of uncertain function. This CDR3 spans 20 amino acids. The V and J ends lost 1 base and 0 bases, in that order; junction bases with no gene match: 13. The CDR3 spells CASSYYLRGATLTNTGELFF. The CDR3 coding sequence is TGTGCCAGCAGTTACTATTTGCGGGGGGCCACATTGACGAACACCGGGGAGCTGTTTTTT.

CDR3 region: CASIGGGFDSPLHF. CDR3 DNA: TGTGCCAGCATAGGAGGGGGTTTCGATTCACCCCTCCACTTT. The rearrangement joins TRBV7-9 to TRBJ1-6; the D gene is possibly TRBD1 (6 bases). Germline V lookup: CDR1 SEHNR, CDR2 FQNEAQ (reference sequence). This CDR3 has 14 amino acids. V was shortened by 7 bases and J by 8 bases, with 15 bases between the two germline ends.

This rearrangement joins TRBV27 to TRBJ1-2, with 10 positions matching TRBD1. The V segment lost 3 bases and the J segment 6 bases; nucleotides outside the gene matches: 7. The CDR3 runs to 15 residues. CDR1 MNHEY and CDR2 SMNVEV come from the germline V gene (reference sequence). CDR3 region: CASSFLPDRGNGYTF. As DNA, the CDR3 is TGTGCCAGCAGTTTTCTCCCGGACAGGGGGAATGGCTACACCTTC.

Details on this clone: At one end, the junction sequence differs from germline, possibly due to a read error. The chain's CDR3 is CASGLAGLREVRF. DNA of the CDR3: TGTGCTAGTGGTTTGGCCGGACTGAGGGAAGTAAGGTTC. The chain links TRBV12-5 to TRBJ2-7; perhaps TRBD2 as D (5 bases). From germline, CDR1 is LGHNT and CDR2 FRNRAP. This CDR3 spans 13 amino acids.

By share, this clone ranks as medium-sized (0.01 to 0.1%). The chain uses TRBV30 and TRBJ1-2; 8 bases match TRBD1. Trimming at V came to 3 bases and at J to 7 bases, leaving 7 bases not matched to a gene. This CDR3 has 13 amino acids. Germline V gives CDR1 GTSNPN, CDR2 SVGIG (reference sequence). The CDR3 DNA reads as TGTGCCTGGAGCAGGGACAGGCCATTTGGCTACACCTTC. This translates into CAWSRDRPFGYTF.

The chain uses TRBV7-2 and TRBJ1-2; D is undetermined. CDR1 and CDR2 from the germline V gene are SGHTA and FQGNSA. V lost 5 bases to trimming and J lost 8 bases, with 18 bases between them. CDR3 length: 14 residues. The CDR3 protein is CASSLTRESRGYTF. The CDR3 DNA follows: TGTGCCAGCAGCCTCACCCGGGAGTCTAGGGGCTACACCTTC.

The chain links TRBV7-9 to TRBJ2-1, with D maybe TRBD1 (5 bases). The length of the CDR3 is 16 residues. The germline CDR1 and CDR2 sequences are SEHNR and FQNEAQ (reference sequence). V was trimmed by 0 bases and J by 6 bases, leaving 15 bases between them. In nucleotides, the CDR3 is TGTGCCAGCAGCTTAGCGCTGGGGCAAGCTCGCAATGAGCAGTTCTTC. Translating it yields CASSLALGQARNEQFF.

This chain links TRBV19 with TRBJ1-1; D is perhaps TRBD1 (5 bases). V dropped 5 bases and J dropped 5 bases, with 15 bases sitting between them. The CDR3 length is 14 residues. Germline CDR1 is LNHDA and CDR2 is SQIVND (reference sequence). CDR3 in amino acids: CASSPPGRGTEAFF. Written as DNA, the CDR3 is TGTGCCAGTAGTCCCCCGGGCCGGGGGACTGAAGCTTTCTTT. Full variable domain (outside the CDR3, taken from reference TRBV19 and TRBJ1-1): DGGITQSPKYLFRKEGQNVTLSCEQNLNHDAMYWYRQDPGQGLRLIYYSQIVNDFQKGDIAEGYSVSREKKESFPLTVTSAQKNPTAFYLCASSPPGRGTEAFFGQGTRLTVV.

This clone was seen just once. The chain uses TRBV15 and TRBJ1-2, with unresolved D. The V end lost 3 bases, the J end lost 9 bases, and 23 bases lay between the germline ends. The CDR3 totals 16 residues. Germline-derived CDR1 and CDR2 are LNHNV and YYDKDF (reference sequence). This CDR3 reads CATSSSIPARSDRYTF. CDR3 nucleotide sequence: TGTGCCACCAGCAGTTCGATACCTGCAAGATCGGATCGCTACACCTTC.

V and J are TRBV7-9 and TRBJ2-1; a weak D match, TRBD1 (5 bases). CDR1 and CDR2 from the germline V gene are SEHNR and FQNEAQ (reference sequence). The CDR3 is 13 amino acids. The V end lost 2 bases, the J end lost 6 bases, and 8 bases lay between the germline ends. CDR3 coding DNA: TGTGCCAGCAGCTTATCAGGGATCAATGAGCAGTTCTTC. This translates into CASSLSGINEQFF.

This clone was seen once. The chain has TRBV5-5 and TRBJ2-5, with 9 bases identical to TRBD1. J was trimmed by 1 base and V by 3 bases; bases with no gene match: 10. The CDR3 length is 17 residues. CDR1 and CDR2 from the germline V gene are SGHKS and YYEKEE (reference sequence). CDR3 nucleotide sequence: TGTGCCAGCAGCTCTTACAGGGGGCGGATTACCCAAGAGACCCAGTACTTC. It encodes CASSSYRGRITQETQYF.

The gene calls are TRBV4-2 and TRBJ2-3; 9 positions match TRBD2. The V gene end was trimmed by 2 bases and the J gene end by 2 bases; junction bases not matched to a gene: 5. Germline V CDR1 and CDR2: LGHNA, YNFKEQ. The CDR3 totals 16 residues. The DNA of the CDR3 is TGTGCCAGCAGCCAAATTGCGGGAGGGGCCACAGATACGCAGTATTTT. Its translation: CASSQIAGGATDTQYF.